This T cell receptor (beta chain) was obtained from a study of blood T cell repertoires in COVID-19. Study information: Acute and convalescent COVID-19 specimens originated in the United States, Italy and Spain. PBMCs, B-cell-depleted T cells, or T cells were the source of the cDNA or gDNA that made up the material.

Authors' analysis steps: Cell counts per sample came from amplifying reference gene primers. Assay used: immunoSEQ multiplex PCR; TCRdb lists only in-frame clones, some missing. The DNA gave D and trimming, while V, J and clone size come from that table. Seen here are about 160,000 clones, approximately 80% observed once, and the top ten hold 9.1%. Trimming shortened V by 8 bases and J by 0 bases, and 11 bases separated the two germline ends. CDR1 is MNHEY, CDR2 SVGAGI, per germline. CDR3 size: 14 residues. Input material: peripheral blood. This clonotype was sampled from an elderly woman with active or convalescent COVID-19. V is TRBV6-5 and J is TRBJ1-3; D is undetermined. In DNA form, the CDR3 reads TGTGCCAGCTCCCAAGGGAGCTCTGGAAACACCATATATTTT. Protein sequence: CASSQGSSGNTIYF.